This TCR beta chain was found in a study of Ad26.COV2.S vaccination and SARS-CoV-2 variants. Study outcomes and limitations: Non-spike TCR breadth did not differ much between vaccine and placebo recipients. Analyses of TCR breadth and depth may have underestimated total T cell responses.

The CDR3 consists of 16 residues. Germline V CDR1 and CDR2: SGHDT, YYEEEE. The ends lost 5 bases at V and 4 bases at J; junction bases unmatched: 8. Comment on this clone: What it recognizes is unknown.

The treatment is: 15 to 20 received Ad26.COV2.S at low or high dose, single or two shots; several received placebo; per-sample allocation not given. Vaccine and placebo recipients were sampled on day 63 after the first injection. Here immunoSEQ multiplex PCR was the method, and the copy in TCRdb shows in-frame clones only, minus some. The sample yields some 250,000 clones, 88% seen once. Specimen: peripheral blood, collected in a trial of Ad26.COV2.S vaccine versus placebo. The origin of this receptor is a person aged 18-65 years who received the Ad26.COV2.S COVID-19 vaccine or a placebo. The chain is built from TRBV5-6 and TRBJ1-6, with 8 bases that match TRBD1. This chain's CDR3 is CASSRGQGLYNSPLHF. The CDR3, as DNA: TGTGCCAGCAGTCGCGGACAGGGTTTATATAATTCACCCCTCCACTTT. The variable domain in full, with the rest retrieved from reference TRBV5-6 and TRBJ1-6, is DAGVTQSPTHLIKTRGQQVTLRCSPKSGHDTVSWYQQALGQGPQFIFQYYEEEERQRGNFPDRFSGHQFPNYSSELNVNALLLGDSALYLCASSRGQGLYNSPLHFGNGTRLTVT.